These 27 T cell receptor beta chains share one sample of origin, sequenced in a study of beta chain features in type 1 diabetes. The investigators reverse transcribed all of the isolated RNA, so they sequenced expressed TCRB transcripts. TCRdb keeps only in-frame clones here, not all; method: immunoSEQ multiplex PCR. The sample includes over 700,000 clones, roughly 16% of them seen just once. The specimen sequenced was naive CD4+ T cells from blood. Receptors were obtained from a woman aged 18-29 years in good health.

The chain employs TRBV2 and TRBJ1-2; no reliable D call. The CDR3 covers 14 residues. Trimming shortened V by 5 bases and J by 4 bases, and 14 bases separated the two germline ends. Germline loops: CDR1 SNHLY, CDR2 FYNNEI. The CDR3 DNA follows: TGTGCCAGCAGTCCCACCGGCAGATCCTATGGCTACACCTTC. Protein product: CASSPTGRSYGYTF. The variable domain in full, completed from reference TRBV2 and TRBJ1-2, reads EPEVTQTPSHQVTQMGQEVILRCVPISNHLYFYWYRQILGQKVEFLVSFYNNEISEKSEIFDDQFSVERPDGSNFTLKIRSTKLEDSAMYFCASSPTGRSYGYTFGSGTRLTVV.

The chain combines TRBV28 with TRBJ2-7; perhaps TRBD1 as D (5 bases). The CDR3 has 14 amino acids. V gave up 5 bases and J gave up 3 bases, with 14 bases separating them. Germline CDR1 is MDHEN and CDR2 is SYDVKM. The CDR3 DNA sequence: TGTGCCAGCAGTGGGCAGGGTTTAGTCTACGAGCAGTACTTC. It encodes CASSGQGLVYEQYF.

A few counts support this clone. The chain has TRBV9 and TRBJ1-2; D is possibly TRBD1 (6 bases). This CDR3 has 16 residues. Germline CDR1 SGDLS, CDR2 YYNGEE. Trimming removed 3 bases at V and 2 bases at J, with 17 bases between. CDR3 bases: TGTGCCAGCAGCGAGGACCCTTTCGGACAGAACTATGGCTACACCTTC. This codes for CASSEDPFGQNYGYTF.

CDR3 nucleotide sequence: TGTGCCAGCGAAGAGGGACAGGGGTTTGATTTTGAGCAGTTCTTC. It translates to CASEEGQGFDFEQFF. This chain joins TRBV5-8 and TRBJ2-1, with 10 nucleotides matching TRBD1. V lost 7 bases to trimming and J lost 9 bases; unmatched junction nucleotides: 13. The CDR3 loop spans 15 amino acids. CDR1 and CDR2 from the germline V gene are SGHTS and YDEGEE.

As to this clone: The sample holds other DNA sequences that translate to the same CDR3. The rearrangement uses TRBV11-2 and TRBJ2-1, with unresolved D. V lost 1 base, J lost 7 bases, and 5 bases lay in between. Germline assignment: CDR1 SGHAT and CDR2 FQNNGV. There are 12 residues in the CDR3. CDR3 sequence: CASSLAGNEQFF. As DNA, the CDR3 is TGTGCCAGCAGCTTAGCCGGGAATGAGCAGTTCTTC.

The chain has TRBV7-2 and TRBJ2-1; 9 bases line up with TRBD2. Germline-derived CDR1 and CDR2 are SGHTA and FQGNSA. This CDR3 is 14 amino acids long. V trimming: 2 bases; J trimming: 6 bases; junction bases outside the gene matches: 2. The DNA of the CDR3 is TGTGCCAGCAGCTTACGGACTAGCGCCAATGAGCAGTTCTTC. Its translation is CASSLRTSANEQFF.

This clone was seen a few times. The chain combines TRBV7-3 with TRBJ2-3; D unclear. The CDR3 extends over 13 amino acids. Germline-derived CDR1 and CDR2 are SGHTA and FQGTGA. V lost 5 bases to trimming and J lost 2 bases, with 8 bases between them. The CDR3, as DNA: TGTGCCAGCAGCGCGACTTACACAGATACGCAGTATTTT. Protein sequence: CASSATYTDTQYF.

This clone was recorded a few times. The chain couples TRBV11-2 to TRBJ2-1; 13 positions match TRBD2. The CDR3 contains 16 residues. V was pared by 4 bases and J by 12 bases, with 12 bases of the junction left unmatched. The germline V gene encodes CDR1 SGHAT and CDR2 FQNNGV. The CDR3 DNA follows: TGTGCCAGCAGCTCGCTGAGGACTAGCGGGAGATACGGGCAGTTCTTC. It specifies CASSSLRTSGRYGQFF.

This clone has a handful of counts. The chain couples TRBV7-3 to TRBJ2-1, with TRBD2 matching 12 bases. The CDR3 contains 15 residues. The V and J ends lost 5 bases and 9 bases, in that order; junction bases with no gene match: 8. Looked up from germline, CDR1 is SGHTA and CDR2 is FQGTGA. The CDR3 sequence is CASSQRLAGVGEQFF. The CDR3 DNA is TGTGCCAGCAGCCAAAGACTAGCGGGAGTCGGTGAGCAGTTCTTC.

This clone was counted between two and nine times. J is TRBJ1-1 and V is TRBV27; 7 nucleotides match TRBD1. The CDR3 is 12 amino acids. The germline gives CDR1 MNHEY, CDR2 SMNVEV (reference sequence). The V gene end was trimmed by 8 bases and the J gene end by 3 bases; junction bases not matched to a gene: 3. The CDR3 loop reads CASLGQHTEAFF. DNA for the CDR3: TGTGCCAGCTTGGGACAGCACACTGAAGCTTTCTTT.

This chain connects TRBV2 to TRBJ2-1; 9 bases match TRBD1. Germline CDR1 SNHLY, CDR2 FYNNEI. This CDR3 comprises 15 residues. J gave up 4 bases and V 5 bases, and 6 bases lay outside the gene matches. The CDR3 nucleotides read TGTGCCAGCAGTCGGGGACAGGGATTATACAATGAGCAGTTCTTC. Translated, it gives CASSRGQGLYNEQFF.

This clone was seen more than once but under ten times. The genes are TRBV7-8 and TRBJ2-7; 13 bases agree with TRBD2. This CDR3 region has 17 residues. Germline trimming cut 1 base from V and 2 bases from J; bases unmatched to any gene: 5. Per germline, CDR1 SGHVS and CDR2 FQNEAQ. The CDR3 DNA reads TGTGCCAGCAGCTTAGGGGGACTAGCGGGGCTAACCTACGAGCAGTACTTC. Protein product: CASSLGGLAGLTYEQYF.

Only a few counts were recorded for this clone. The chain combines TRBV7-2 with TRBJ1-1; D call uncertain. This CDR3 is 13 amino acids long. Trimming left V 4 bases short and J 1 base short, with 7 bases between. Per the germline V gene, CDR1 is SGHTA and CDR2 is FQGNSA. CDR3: CASSSQENTEAFF. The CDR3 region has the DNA TGTGCCAGCAGCTCACAAGAGAACACTGAAGCTTTCTTT.

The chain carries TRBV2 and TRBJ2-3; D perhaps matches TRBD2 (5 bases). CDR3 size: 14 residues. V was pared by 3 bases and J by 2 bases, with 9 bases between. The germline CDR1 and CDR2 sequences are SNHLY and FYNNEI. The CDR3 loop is CASSEERLTDTQYF. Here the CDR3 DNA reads TGTGCCAGCAGTGAGGAGCGGCTCACAGATACGCAGTATTTT.

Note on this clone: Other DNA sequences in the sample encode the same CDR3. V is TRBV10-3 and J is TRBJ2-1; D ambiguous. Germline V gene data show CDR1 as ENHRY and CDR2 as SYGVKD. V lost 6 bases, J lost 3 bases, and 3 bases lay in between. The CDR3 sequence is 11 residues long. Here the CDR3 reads CAISDYNEQFF. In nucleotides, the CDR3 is TGTGCCATCAGCGACTACAATGAGCAGTTCTTC.

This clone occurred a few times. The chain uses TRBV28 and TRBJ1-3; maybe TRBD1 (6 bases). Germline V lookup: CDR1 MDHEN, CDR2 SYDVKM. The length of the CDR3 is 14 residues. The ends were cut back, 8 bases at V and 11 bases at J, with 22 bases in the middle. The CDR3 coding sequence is TGTGCCAGCGGACCGGGACAACTAAGGTCCTCCATATATTTT. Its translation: CASGPGQLRSSIYF.

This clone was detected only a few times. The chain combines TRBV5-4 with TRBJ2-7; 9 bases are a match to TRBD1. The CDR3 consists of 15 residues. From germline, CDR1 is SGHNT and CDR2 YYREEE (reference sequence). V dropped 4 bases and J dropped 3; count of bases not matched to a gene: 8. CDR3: CASSPGQGPYYEQYF. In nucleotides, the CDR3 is TGTGCCAGCAGCCCTGGACAGGGGCCCTACTACGAGCAGTACTTC. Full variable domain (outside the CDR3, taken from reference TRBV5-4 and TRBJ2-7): ETGVTQSPTHLIKTRGQQVTLRCSSQSGHNTVSWYQQALGQGPQFIFQYYREEENGRGNFPPRFSGLQFPNYSSELNVNALELDDSALYLCASSPGQGPYYEQYFGPGTRLTVT.

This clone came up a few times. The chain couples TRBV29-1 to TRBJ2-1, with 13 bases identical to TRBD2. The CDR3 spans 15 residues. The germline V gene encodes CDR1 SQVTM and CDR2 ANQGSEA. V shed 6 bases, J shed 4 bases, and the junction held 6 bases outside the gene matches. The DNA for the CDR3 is TGCAGCGTCGCGAGGACTAGCGGGAGATACAATGAGCAGTTCTTC. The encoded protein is CSVARTSGRYNEQFF.

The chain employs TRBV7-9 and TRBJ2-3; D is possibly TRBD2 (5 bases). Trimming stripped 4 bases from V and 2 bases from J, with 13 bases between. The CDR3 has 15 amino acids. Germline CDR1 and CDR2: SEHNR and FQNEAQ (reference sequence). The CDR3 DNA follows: TGTGCCAGCAGCTATACCGGGATGGACACAGATACGCAGTATTTT. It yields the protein CASSYTGMDTDTQYF. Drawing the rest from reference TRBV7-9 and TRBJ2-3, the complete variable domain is DTGVSQNPRHKITKRGQNVTFRCDPISEHNRLYWYRQTLGQGPEFLTYFQNEAQLEKSRLLSDRFSAERPKGSFSTLEIQRTEQGDSAMYLCASSYTGMDTDTQYFGPGTRLTVL.

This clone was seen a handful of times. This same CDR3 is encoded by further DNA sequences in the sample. The CDR3 DNA sequence: TGTGCCAGCAGATTGAACACTGAAGCTTTCTTT. Protein: CASRLNTEAFF. V is TRBV27 and J is TRBJ1-1; no reliable D call. V was shortened by 6 bases and J by 0 bases, with 2 bases between the two germline ends. This CDR3 is built from 11 residues. The V gene's germline CDR1 is MNHEY and CDR2 SMNVEV (reference sequence).

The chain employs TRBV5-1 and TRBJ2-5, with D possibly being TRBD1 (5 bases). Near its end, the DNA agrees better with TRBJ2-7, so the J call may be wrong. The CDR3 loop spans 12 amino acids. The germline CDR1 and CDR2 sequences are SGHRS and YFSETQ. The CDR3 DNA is TGCGCCAGCAGCTTGCCTGGGGCCGAGCAGTACTTC. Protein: CASSLPGAEQYF.

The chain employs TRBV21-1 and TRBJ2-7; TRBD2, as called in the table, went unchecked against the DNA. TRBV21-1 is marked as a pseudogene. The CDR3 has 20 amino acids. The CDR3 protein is CASSKLGRRDSPSRVNEQYF. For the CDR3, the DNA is TGTGCCAGCAGCAAACTGGGGCGCCGGGACTCCCCCTCGCGGGTTAACGAGCAGTACTTC.

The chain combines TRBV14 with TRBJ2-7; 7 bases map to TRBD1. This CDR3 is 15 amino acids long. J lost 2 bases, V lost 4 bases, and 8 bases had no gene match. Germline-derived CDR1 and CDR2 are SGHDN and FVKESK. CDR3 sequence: CASSRGNRGPYEQYF. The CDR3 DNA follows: TGTGCCAGCAGCCGAGGAAACAGGGGACCCTACGAGCAGTACTTC.

CDR3 residues: CASSRTNTANTGELFF. The CDR3 coding sequence is TGCGCCAGCAGCCGAACTAACACAGCGAACACCGGGGAGCTGTTTTTT. The chain couples TRBV5-1 to TRBJ2-2; no definite D call. Per the germline V gene, CDR1 is SGHRS and CDR2 is YFSETQ. The CDR3 spans 16 residues. Trimming took 4 bases from V and 0 from J, leaving 13 bases between them. Drawing the rest from reference TRBV5-1 and TRBJ2-2, the complete variable domain is KAGVTQTPRYLIKTRGQQVTLSCSPISGHRSVSWYQQTPGQGLQFLFEYFSETQRNKGNFPGRFSGRQFSNSRSEMNVSTLELGDSALYLCASSRTNTANTGELFFGEGSRLTVL.

Here the CDR3 DNA reads TGTGCCAGCAATCTCAGCAATCAGCCCCAGCATTTT. Protein product: CASNLSNQPQHF. J is TRBJ1-5 and V is TRBV28; D unresolved. Germline V gene data show CDR1 as MDHEN and CDR2 as SYDVKM. The CDR3 is 12 amino acids. V was pared by 7 bases and J by 1 base, with 5 bases between. The variable domain in full, with the rest retrieved from reference TRBV28 and TRBJ1-5, is DVKVTQSSRYLVKRTGEKVFLECVQDMDHENMFWYRQDPGLGLRLIYFSYDVKMKEKGDIPEGYSVSREKKERFSLILESASTNQTSMYLCASNLSNQPQHFGDGTRLSIL.

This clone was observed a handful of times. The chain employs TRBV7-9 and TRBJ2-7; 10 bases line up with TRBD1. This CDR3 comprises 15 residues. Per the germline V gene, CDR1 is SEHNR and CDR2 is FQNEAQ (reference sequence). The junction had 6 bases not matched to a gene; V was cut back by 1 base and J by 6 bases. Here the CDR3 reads CASSLDGTGDPEQYF. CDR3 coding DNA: TGTGCCAGCAGCTTAGACGGGACAGGGGATCCCGAGCAGTACTTC.

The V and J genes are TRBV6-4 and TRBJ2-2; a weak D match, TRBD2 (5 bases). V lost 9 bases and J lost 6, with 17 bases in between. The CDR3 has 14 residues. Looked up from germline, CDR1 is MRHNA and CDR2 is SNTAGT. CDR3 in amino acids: CASRTESSAGELFF. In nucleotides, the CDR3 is TGTGCCAGTCGGACGGAAAGTAGCGCCGGGGAGCTGTTTTTT.